The present entry profiles one TCR beta chain with its context. The CDR3 loop spans 16 amino acids. Germline loops: CDR1 SGHTA, CDR2 FQGTGA. Trimming took off 3 bases at V and 0 bases at J, with 11 bases between the two ends. Clones were sequenced by immunoSEQ multiplex PCR, and TCRdb holds only the in-frame ones, with some missing. The repertoire holds approximately 200,000 clones, with just under 90% as singletons. The sample is drawn from a study of blood T cell repertoires in COVID-19. Study details: PBMCs, B-cell-depleted T cells, or T cells were the source of the cDNA or gDNA that made up the material.

The TCR originated in a man between 60 and 75 years old who had recovered from COVID-19. The sample consisted of peripheral blood. The V and J genes are TRBV7-3 and TRBJ2-2; D possibly corresponds to TRBD2 (5 bases). CDR3 in DNA: TGTGCCAGCAGCTTGGTGGCGGGCACGAACACCGGGGAGCTGTTTTTT. Its protein product is CASSLVAGTNTGELFF. The variable domain in full, completed from reference TRBV7-3 and TRBJ2-2, reads GAGVSQTPSNKVTEKGKYVELRCDPISGHTALYWYRQSLGQGPEFLIYFQGTGAADDSGLPNDRFFAVRPEGSVSTLKIQRTERGDSAVYLCASSLVAGTNTGELFFGEGSRLTVL.